These T cell receptor beta chains were read from a single sample in a study of Ad26.COV2.S vaccination and SARS-CoV-2 variants. The method was immunoSEQ multiplex PCR; TCRdb's version includes in-frame clones alone and lacks a portion of them. In the table there are approximately 90,000 clones, approximately 77% of which are singletons. Sequenced here: peripheral blood, sampled after recovery from COVID-19. These receptors were taken from a human donor who had recovered from COVID-19. The CDR3 runs from the conserved cysteine through the conserved F or W. The D gene is left open where the match is weak. The listing skips clone size in some rows; elsewhere it reads once, few, many or a size class.

>TRBV6-5|TRBJ2-1|NA|NA
TGTGCCAGCAGTTACTCGGGGGAGCAGTTCTTC
CASSYSGEQFF
>TRBV2|TRBJ2-5|NA|NA
TGTGCCAGCAGTGAAGCCCGCGGGCAGCAAGAGACCCAGTACTTC
CASSEARGQQETQYF
>TRBV19|TRBJ2-7|NA|NA
TGTGCCAGTAGTCAAAAGACAGCAGTGCCCTACGAGCAGTACTTC
CASSQKTAVPYEQYF
>TRBV18|TRBJ2-5|NA|NA
TGTGCCAGCTCACCACAGACAAGCCAAGAGACCCAGTACTTC
CASSPQTSQETQYF
>TRBV5-4|TRBJ2-2|NA|NA
TGTGCCAGCAGCTTGGGTCTCGGGCTGAACACCGGGGAGCTGTTTTTT
CASSLGLGLNTGELFF
>TRBV9|TRBJ2-7|NA|NA
TGTGCCAGCAGCGTAACTGGGGAAGGGTACGAGCAGTACTTC
CASSVTGEGYEQYF
>TRBV29-1|TRBJ2-1|TRBD2|NA
TGCAGCGTTGAAGTGTGGGGTAGCGGGAGACACAATGAGCAGTTCTTC
CSVEVWGSGRHNEQFF
>TRBV12-3/TRBV12-4|TRBJ1-4|NA|once
TGTGCCAGCAGTTTAGCGTGGGGAGAACTGTTTTTT
CASSLAWGELFF
>TRBV18|TRBJ2-1|TRBD2|NA
TGTGCCAGCTCACCACAATTAGCGGGAGTTGGCAATGAGCAGTTCTTC
CASSPQLAGVGNEQFF
>TRBV6-2/TRBV6-3|TRBJ2-2|TRBD1|medium-sized
TGTGCCAGCAGTCACACAGGGGAGACCGGGGAGCTGTTTTTT
CASSHTGETGELFF
>TRBV2|TRBJ1-1|TRBD1|NA
TGTGCCAGCAGGGACAGGGCCGGGACTGAAGCTTTCTTT
CASRDRAGTEAFF
>TRBV28|TRBJ1-1|NA|NA
TGTGCCAGCAGTTTTTTGGTTGGAGGTGATGGCCAGATGAACACTGAAGCTTTCTTT
CASSFLVGGDGQMNTEAFF
>TRBV27|TRBJ1-5|NA|NA
TGTGCCAGCAGTTTATCCGGTGGACAGCCCCAGCATTTT
CASSLSGGQPQHF
>TRBV15|TRBJ2-5|TRBD1|NA
TGTGCCACCAGCAGAGATCGCGGACAGGGTCGAGAGACCCAGTACTTC
CATSRDRGQGRETQYF
>TRBV2|TRBJ1-2|TRBD1|few
TGTGCCAGCAGGATCGGACAGGGGAAAGACTATGGCTACACCTTC
CASRIGQGKDYGYTF
>TRBV28|TRBJ1-5|TRBD1|NA
TGTGCCAGCAGCTTTATAAGGGACAGCATATATAGCAATCAGCCCCAGCATTTT
CASSFIRDSIYSNQPQHF
>TRBV11-3|TRBJ2-5|NA|once
TGTGCCAGCAGCTATCCGGGAGCAGAGACCCAGTACTTC
CASSYPGAETQYF
>TRBV19|TRBJ2-1|TRBD2|NA
TGTGCCAGTAGCCATGCGTTACTAGCGGGACCCTCCTACAATGAGCAGTTCTTC
CASSHALLAGPSYNEQFF
>TRBV24-1|TRBJ2-1|TRBD2|NA
TGTGCCACCAGTGGGGGTTCCGGGACTAGCGTCAATGAGCAGTTCTTC
CATSGGSGTSVNEQFF
>TRBV5-1|TRBJ2-1|TRBD1|NA
TGCGCCAGCAGCCTACTCGGGACAGTTACCTACAATGAGCAGTTCTTC
CASSLLGTVTYNEQFF
>TRBV9|TRBJ2-7|TRBD2|NA
TGTGCCAGCAGCGCGGGAGGGTCCTACGAGCAGTACTTC
CASSAGGSYEQYF
>TRBV10-1|TRBJ1-5|NA|NA
TGCGCCCCCCAAGTGGAGACCCGGGGGATGGGCAATCAGCCCCAGCATTTT
CAPQVETRGMGNQPQHF
>TRBV5-4|TRBJ1-6|TRBD1|few
TGTGCCAGCAGCTTAGGACAGGGTGGCACCTCACCCCTCCACTTT
CASSLGQGGTSPLHF
>TRBV19|TRBJ2-2|TRBD1|NA
TGTGCCAGTAGCCCCGACAGGGTTTGGACCGGGGAGCTGTTTTTT
CASSPDRVWTGELFF
>TRBV6-2/TRBV6-3|TRBJ2-7|NA|NA
TGTGCCAGCAGCCCCGGGATTGGGGCCCCCCCTTACGAGCAGTACTTC
CASSPGIGAPPYEQYF
>TRBV5-4|TRBJ2-2|NA|NA
TGTGCCAGCAGCTTTACTTCAGTCCCCGGGGAGCTGTTTTTT
CASSFTSVPGELFF
>TRBV7-9|TRBJ2-7|TRBD2|NA
TGTGCCAGCAGCTTTAACGGACTAGCGGGAGACGAGCAGTACTTC
CASSFNGLAGDEQYF
>TRBV7-3|TRBJ2-2|NA|few
TGTGCCAGCACCCTCCAAATGGGCGGGGAGCTGTTTTTT
CASTLQMGGELFF
>TRBV19|TRBJ2-3|TRBD2|NA
TGTGCCAGTACGAGAACGACTAGCGGGAGATCAGATACGCAGTATTTT
CASTRTTSGRSDTQYF
>TRBV15|TRBJ2-7|TRBD2|NA
TGTGCCACCAGCAGAGATGGGCCTAGCGGGAGAAGCTACGAGCAGTACTTC
CATSRDGPSGRSYEQYF
>TRBV19|TRBJ1-1|TRBD1|NA
TGTGCCAGTAGTCGGACAGGGGCAAACACTGAAGCTTTCTTT
CASSRTGANTEAFF
>TRBV19|TRBJ2-7|TRBD1|NA
TGTGCCAGTAGGACAGGGGGGGGCGAGCAGTACTTC
CASRTGGGEQYF
>TRBV6-6|TRBJ2-7|NA|NA
TGTGCCAGCACGTCGGCAGGCGAATACGAGCAGTACTTC
CASTSAGEYEQYF
>TRBV5-1|TRBJ2-3|NA|NA
TGCGCCAGCAGCCAAGGTCACTCTCTCACAGATACGCAGTATTTT
CASSQGHSLTDTQYF
>TRBV3-1/TRBV3-2|TRBJ2-7|TRBD2|NA
TGTGCCAGCAGCCGGGGACTAGCGGAGACCTACGAGCAGTACTTC
CASSRGLAETYEQYF
>TRBV9|TRBJ1-4|NA|NA
TGTGCCAGCAGCTCCCGGGGGGGGGCGAGTGAAAAACTGTTTTTT
CASSSRGGASEKLFF
>TRBV9|TRBJ2-3|TRBD1|NA
TGTGCCAGCAGCCAGGGACAGGGGGCTATGGGAGCAGATACGCAGTATTTT
CASSQGQGAMGADTQYF
>TRBV21-1|TRBJ2-5|NA|NA
TGTGCCAGCAGGCGGGAACAAGAGACCCAGTACTTC
CASRREQETQYF
>TRBV7-8|TRBJ2-7|NA|NA
TGTGCCAGCAGCTTAGCGCACAGGGACTACGAGCAGTACTTC
CASSLAHRDYEQYF
>TRBV7-2|TRBJ2-7|TRBD2|NA
TGTGCCAGCAGCCCCCAGCGGGAGGGCCCCTACGAGCAGTACTTC
CASSPQREGPYEQYF
>TRBV28|TRBJ2-1|TRBD2|NA
TGTGCCAGCAGCGGACTAGTCCTATCCTACAATGAGCAGTTCTTC
CASSGLVLSYNEQFF
>TRBV7-3|TRBJ2-3|NA|once
TGTGCCAGCAGCTTAGTTAGCCACACAGATACGCAGTATTTT
CASSLVSHTDTQYF
>TRBV20-1|TRBJ2-7|TRBD1|NA
TGCAGTGCTAGTGACAGGGGCCTTGGGGAGCAGTACTTC
CSASDRGLGEQYF
>TRBV5-1|TRBJ2-7|TRBD2|NA
TGCGCCAGCAGCTGGGGACTAGCGGGAAGACGGGGGGAGCAGTACTTC
CASSWGLAGRRGEQYF
>TRBV11-2|TRBJ2-7|NA|once
TGTGCCAGCAGCATACAACACGAGCAGTACTTC
CASSIQHEQYF
>TRBV19|TRBJ2-2|NA|NA
TGTGCCAGTAGTATACAGGCCGCGAACACCGGGGAGCTGTTTTTT
CASSIQAANTGELFF
>TRBV19|TRBJ2-5|NA|few
TGTGCCAGTAGTACCGGACTTGCGTTTGGACAAGAGACCCAGTACTTC
CASSTGLAFGQETQYF
>TRBV7-2|TRBJ1-1|NA|NA
TGTGCCAGCAGCGTGGGGGGAGGGCAGTACTCGAACACTGAAGCTTTCTTT
CASSVGGGQYSNTEAFF
>TRBV21-1|TRBJ2-7|NA|NA
TGTGCCAGCAGCAATCCGAAAACGGGTCAGGGGGTAACCTACGAGCAGTACTTC
CASSNPKTGQGVTYEQYF
>TRBV7-2|TRBJ2-2|NA|once
TGTGCCAGCAGCTTCGCGGGTTTGACCACCGGGGAGCTGTTTTTT
CASSFAGLTTGELFF
>TRBV6-5|TRBJ2-2|NA|once
TGTGCCAGCAGTTACTCGGCAGGCTTGAACACCGGGGAGCTGTTTTTT
CASSYSAGLNTGELFF